The entry that follows covers one T cell receptor (beta chain) sequence. Which antigen it targets is not known. Per-base qualities were not stored, and no clone one base away is much larger. The CDR3 covers 17 residues, taking in both the cysteine and the phenylalanine. Kept here is only the CDR3 DNA, which spans 51 bases and is read in frame from base 1. TCRbeta CDR3 regions were amplified from genomic DNA by means of the immunoSEQ Assay, a bias-controlled multiplex PCR. The source study handled its data this way. The number of nucleated cells in each sample was estimated from the amplification of reference gene primers within the assay. To quantify the absolute abundance of each unique TCRbeta CDR3 rearrangement, sequence reads were collapsed and filtered. Productive Simpson clonality was computed per sample as the square root of Simpson's diversity index over productive rearrangements. What TCRdb holds here is the immuneACCESS table cut down to in-frame rearrangements. Part of the clones is not present; checked against another copy, under half of the missing clones reflect an unresolved V gene, and the others are unexplained. The V and J calls and clone size are taken from that table; D and trimming were inferred from the DNA. The sample has 150,000 to 200,000 clones on record, roughly nine tenths of them singletons. The ten largest clones take up under 25% of the sample.

Whole blood was collected in K2EDTA tubes by collaborating institutions according to the institutions' own protocols. For TCRbeta analysis, collaborators shipped samples as frozen whole blood, isolated PBMCs, or DNA extracted from either of those sample types. The sample is drawn from a study of blood T cell repertoires in COVID-19 (TCRdb year 2020). Study-level background: Samples from collaborators originated in the United States, Italy and Spain and spanned both the acute and convalescent phases of COVID-19. Deeply sampled blood TCRbeta repertoires from subjects exposed to, actively infected with, or recovered from COVID-19 were included in the dataset. Nearly every sample came with metadata listing a de-identified subject ID, COVID-19 status, age in years and sex. The repertoires were released in a freely available public database intended as a resource for research on the immune response to SARS-CoV-2. Where available, HLA class I and class II types were obtained from metadata supplied by the sample provider rather than from assay-based typing. The prospective study material was composed of cDNA or gDNA derived from T cells, B-cell-depleted T cells, or PBMCs. Samples came from the ongoing ImmuneRACE study (first 160 participants) plus 1,254 subjects from 6 global collaborators.

On the study overall, not on this receptor specifically: Clinical and demographic metadata were provided uncurated, with the amount varying by source and participant.

Recombination joined TRBV7-5 with TRBJ1-1; the D call TRBD1 from the table was never checked on the DNA. TRBV7-5 corresponds to a pseudogene. The source is a man in his 70s with active or convalescent COVID-19. Sequencing was done on a sample of peripheral blood. The CDR3 region has the sequence CARSLLRVQGADTEAFF. The DNA reads TGTGCCAGAAGCTTATTGAGGGTCCAGGGGGCTGACACTGAAGCTTTCTTT.